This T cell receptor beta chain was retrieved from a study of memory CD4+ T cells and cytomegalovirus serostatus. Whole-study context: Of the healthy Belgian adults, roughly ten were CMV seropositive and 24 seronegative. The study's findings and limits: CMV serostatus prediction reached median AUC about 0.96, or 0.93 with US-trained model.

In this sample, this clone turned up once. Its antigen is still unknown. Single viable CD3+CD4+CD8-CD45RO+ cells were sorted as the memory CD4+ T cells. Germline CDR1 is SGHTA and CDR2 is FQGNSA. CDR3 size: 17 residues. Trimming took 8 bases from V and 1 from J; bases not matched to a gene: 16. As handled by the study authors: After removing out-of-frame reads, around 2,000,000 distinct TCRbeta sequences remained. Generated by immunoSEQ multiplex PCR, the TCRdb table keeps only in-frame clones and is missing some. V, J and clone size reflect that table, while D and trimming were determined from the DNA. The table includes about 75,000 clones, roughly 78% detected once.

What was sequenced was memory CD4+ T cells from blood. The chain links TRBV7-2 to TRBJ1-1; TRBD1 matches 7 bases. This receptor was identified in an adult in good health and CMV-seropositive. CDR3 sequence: CASLRGKTGWGNTEAFF. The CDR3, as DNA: TGTGCCAGCCTGCGAGGGAAGACAGGGTGGGGGAACACTGAAGCTTTCTTT.